The entry below gives a single TCR beta chain sequence along with its context. The specificity of this receptor is unknown. No per-base quality is available; no much larger clone lies one base away. The immunoSEQ Assay was used to sequence TCRbeta CDR3 regions. After extraction, genomic DNA underwent amplification by bias-controlled multiplex PCR, followed by high-throughput sequencing. The authors processed their data as follows. To quantify the absolute abundance of each unique TCRbeta CDR3 region, sequences were collapsed and filtered. T cell fraction was estimated by normalizing TCRbeta template counts to usable DNA, with usable DNA measured through amplification of reference genes found in all nucleated cells. Repertoire TCRs were annotated as SARS-CoV-2-specific by exact matching of V gene, CDR3 amino acid sequence and J gene to a known reactive TCR set. The reference SARS-CoV-2 TCR set was derived from MIRA and filtered for enrichment in COVID-19-positive ImmuneCODE repertoires, a step that removed public or cross-reactive TCRs. Using the MIRA antigens, annotated TCRs were further analysed by specific ORF or by position within an ORF. Breadth was defined as annotated unique rearrangements over total unique productive rearrangements; depth was the summed frequency of those rearrangements. Two-sided Wilcoxon rank-sum tests were applied when comparing TCR breadth between groups. Held by TCRdb, this immuneACCESS table contains in-frame sequences only and omits some clones. Under half of the omission traces to an unresolved V gene where checked; the cause of the rest is unknown. The DNA gave D and trimming, while V, J and clone size come from that table. The sample table shows roughly 380,000 clones, and 70% to 90% are seen once. About 3.3% of the sample goes to the ten largest clones.

The data stem from a study of Ad26.COV2.S vaccination and SARS-CoV-2 variants (dated by TCRdb to the early 2020s). For the study in its entirety: Donors in the vaccine arm were drawn from COV1001, a multicentre, randomized, double-blind, placebo-controlled phase I-IIa trial testing Ad26.COV2.S in healthy adults. Trial participants were randomized into five groups of five: low-dose or high-dose Ad26.COV2.S given once or twice, or placebo on both occasions. A total of approximately 32 samples were included in the TCR-sequenced set, comprising roughly 19 Ad26.COV2.S vaccine recipients, 5 placebo recipients and 8 SARS-CoV-2 convalescent individuals. The specificity and breadth of SARS-CoV-2-reactive T cell receptors after Ad26.COV2.S vaccination were assessed by TCRbeta repertoire sequencing. Ad26.COV2.S was administered intramuscularly at 5 x 10^10 or 1 x 10^11 viral particles, either as a single shot or as two shots given 56 days apart. Investigators did not know the trial group allocation while performing experiments and assessing outcomes. The paper as a whole reports these results and caveats: It was noted by the authors that total T cell responses may have been underestimated by the TCR breadth and depth analyses. The study lacked the statistical power to compare responses across vaccine doses or regimens. Higher spike-specific TCR breadth was observed in Ad26.COV2.S recipients than in placebo recipients (P = 0.0014). Comparable non-spike TCR breadth was observed between vaccine and placebo recipients, consistent with only spike being contained in the vaccine. Substantial breadth of spike-specific CD8+ and CD4+ T cell responses was reported after vaccination.

The treatment or condition label for this specimen denotes: roughly 18 received Ad26.COV2.S at low or high dose, single or two shots; roughly five received placebo; per-sample allocation not given. Repertoires of vaccine and placebo recipients were sequenced from samples collected on day 63 after the first injection. Cohort 1b enrolled about two dozen adults aged 18-55 years at a single site in Boston, USA, between 29 July and 7 August 2020. Ad26.COV2.S consisted of a replication-incompetent adenovirus type 26 vector by which a prefusion-stabilized SARS-CoV-2 spike protein from the original Wuhan strain was expressed. This TCR derives from a person aged 18-60 years who received the Ad26.COV2.S COVID-19 vaccine or a placebo. Sequenced here: peripheral blood, sampled in a trial of Ad26.COV2.S vaccine versus placebo.

CDR3 reads: CASSVAKTGVLYGYTF. The sequence in DNA is TGTGCCAGCAGCGTAGCGAAGACAGGGGTCCTCTATGGCTACACCTTC. Recombination linked TRBV9 to TRBJ1-2; 8 nucleotides in the junction match TRBD1. CDR1 and CDR2 (SGDLS, YYNGEE) derive from the germline V gene. Trimming takes 0 bases off V and 4 bases off J; junction bases not matched to a gene: 8. The CDR3 runs 16 amino acids, cysteine and phenylalanine included. Only the CDR3 DNA stays, 48 bases, in frame from base 1.